A single sample is the source of the 25 T cell receptor beta chains below, sequenced in a study of post-analysis software for immune sequencing data. Study results and limitations: The five TRBV segments detected at higher frequency in patients than in controls included TRBV5-6, TRBV5-1 and TRBV20-1.

The library was made from cDNA and included unique molecular identifiers. TCRdb called the PCR reads again in MiXCR, with one record for every CDR3 protein. The table includes 350,000 to 450,000 distinct CDR3 sequences, about 40% detected once. Their cognate antigens are unknown. The sequenced material came from blood. These receptors all come from a girl aged 2 to 10 with multiple sclerosis.

This clonotype was counted between two and nine times. The gene calls are TRBV15 and TRBJ1-2; tentatively, D is TRBD1 (6 bases). The CDR3 loop spans 14 amino acids. The V gene lost 6 bases and the J gene lost 2 bases, with 13 bases spanning the gap. Germline V gives CDR1 LNHNV, CDR2 YYDKDF (reference sequence). The CDR3 nucleotides read TGTGCCACCAGAAGCCCCAGGGGCAACTATGGCTACACCTTC. This gives the protein CATRSPRGNYGYTF.

This clonotype appeared many times. V usage is TRBV7-3 and J usage is TRBJ2-5, with D tentatively TRBD2 (6 bases). The CDR3 totals 15 residues. V was shortened by 2 bases and J by 2 bases, with 12 bases between the two germline ends. Germline V CDR1 and CDR2: SGHTA, FQGTGA. The CDR3 loop is CASSLVVGGQETQYF. CDR3 sequence (DNA): TGTGCCAGCAGCTTAGTCGTGGGGGGTCAAGAGACCCAGTACTTC. The whole variable domain, remainder taken from reference TRBV7-3 and TRBJ2-5, is GAGVSQTPSNKVTEKGKYVELRCDPISGHTALYWYRQSLGQGPEFLIYFQGTGAADDSGLPNDRFFAVRPEGSVSTLKIQRTERGDSAVYLCASSLVVGGQETQYFGPGTRLLVL.

This clonotype occurred a few times. V usage is TRBV29-1 and J usage is TRBJ2-7, with 15 positions matching TRBD2. This CDR3 is built from 17 residues. Losses at the gene ends were 6 bases for V and 2 bases for J; bases not matched to a gene: 11. Germline CDR1 SQVTM, CDR2 ANQGSEA. Written as DNA, the CDR3 is TGCAGCGTCCGAGGACTAGCGGGAGGGCCTCTGACCTACGAGCAGTACTTC. It yields the protein CSVRGLAGGPLTYEQYF.

This chain uses TRBV4-2 with TRBJ2-7, with D maybe TRBD2 (5 bases). This CDR3 has 18 amino acids. Trimming pared 0 bases from V and 3 bases from J, leaving 21 bases between. Germline V gene sequence: CDR1 LGHNA, CDR2 YNFKEQ. This CDR3 is CASSQDLSDFAGRYEQYF. In DNA form, the CDR3 reads TGTGCCAGCAGCCAAGATCTTTCGGATTTTGCGGGCCGCTACGAGCAGTACTTC.

The rearrangement links TRBV14 to TRBJ2-5; D possibly corresponds to TRBD1 (5 bases). Looked up from germline, CDR1 is SGHDN and CDR2 is FVKESK. The CDR3 spans 15 residues. Trimming cost V 0 bases and J 4 bases, with 12 bases left between them. The chain's CDR3 is CASSQDHRWIETQYF. The CDR3 coding sequence is TGTGCCAGCAGCCAAGATCACAGGTGGATAGAGACCCAGTACTTC.

This clonotype occurred once. J is TRBJ2-1 and V is TRBV19; 8 bases are a match to TRBD1. The CDR3 consists of 16 residues. The junction had 13 bases not matched to a gene; V was cut back by 3 bases and J by 9 bases. From germline, CDR1 is LNHDA and CDR2 SQIVND (reference sequence). This chain's CDR3 is CASSIINRGKIGEQFF. The DNA for the CDR3 is TGTGCCAGTAGTATTATTAACAGGGGGAAGATAGGTGAGCAGTTCTTC.

This clonotype was counted only a few times. The CDR3 nucleotides are TGTGCCAGCAGTCCCCAAGTCTTCTATGGCTACACCTTC. The encoded protein is CASSPQVFYGYTF. The V gene is TRBV28, the J gene TRBJ1-2; D gene ambiguous. The CDR3 covers 13 residues. Trimming cost V 5 bases and J 4 bases, with 11 bases left between them. Germline V gene data show CDR1 as MDHEN and CDR2 as SYDVKM.

The chain combines TRBV7-2 with TRBJ2-3; D is ambiguous. Germline V lookup: CDR1 SGHTA, CDR2 FQGNSA. V was trimmed by 5 bases and J by 0 bases, leaving 9 bases between them. This CDR3 has 14 residues. CDR3 sequence: CASSVRRSTDTQYF. CDR3 sequence (DNA): TGTGCCAGCAGCGTAAGACGTAGCACAGATACGCAGTATTTT.

The chain combines TRBV12-3 or TRBV12-4 with TRBJ2-3, with 7 bases fitting TRBD1. V gave up 6 bases and J gave up 0 bases; unmatched junction bases: 21. The length of the CDR3 is 20 residues. In DNA, the CDR3 is TGTGCCAGCAGGGCAGGCCGACAGGGCATAAGGCTCACAAGCACAGATACGCAGTATTTT. It specifies CASRAGRQGIRLTSTDTQYF.

The chain couples TRBV7-2 to TRBJ2-3; D remains unclear. The germline gives CDR1 SGHTA, CDR2 FQGNSA. The CDR3 has 15 amino acids. V shed 0 bases and J shed 2 bases, with 9 bases lying between them. CDR3 nucleotides: TGTGCCAGCAGCTTAGCACTCGGCGACACAGATACGCAGTATTTT. Translation gives CASSLALGDTDTQYF.

The genes are TRBV28 and TRBJ1-2; a possible D gene is TRBD1 (6 bases). Trimming removed 1 base from V and 8 bases from J, with 14 bases in between. The germline V gene has CDR1 MDHEN and CDR2 SYDVKM. The CDR3 consists of 14 residues. Written as DNA, the CDR3 is TGTGCCAGCAGTTTATCCCTTCCCAGGGGAGGCTACACCTTC. Translating gives CASSLSLPRGGYTF.

The chain recombines TRBV2 with TRBJ1-5; D not certain. The germline gives CDR1 SNHLY, CDR2 FYNNEI. Trimming cost V 3 bases and J 0 bases, with 15 bases left between them. The CDR3 spans 17 residues. CDR3 DNA: TGTGCCAGCAGTGAGGAGCAGGCCCCCTATAGCAATCAGCCCCAGCATTTT. Translated, it gives CASSEEQAPYSNQPQHF.

This sequence joins TRBV29-1 and TRBJ2-1; 9 bases fit TRBD1. Germline lookup yields CDR1 SQVTM and CDR2 ANQGSEA. The CDR3 is 15 residues long. With V trimmed by 0 bases and J by 10 bases, 10 bases remained unmatched. This chain's CDR3 is CSVEEARDRAGEQFF. CDR3 sequence (DNA): TGCAGCGTTGAAGAAGCCCGGGACAGGGCAGGGGAGCAGTTCTTC.

This chain uses TRBV12-3 or TRBV12-4 with TRBJ2-3; the D gene is possibly TRBD1 (6 bases). Trimming removed 6 bases from V and 0 bases from J, with 10 bases in between. The CDR3 is made up of 14 amino acids. This chain's CDR3 is CASRPGTSTDTQYF. Written as DNA, the CDR3 is TGTGCCAGCAGGCCCGGGACAAGCACAGATACGCAGTATTTT.

The chain has TRBV7-3 and TRBJ2-1, with 8 bases fitting TRBD2. The J segment lost 0 bases and the V segment lost 0 bases, leaving 7 bases of the junction unmatched. Germline V gene sequence: CDR1 SGHTA, CDR2 FQGTGA. This CDR3 comprises 18 residues. In DNA, the CDR3 is TGTGCCAGCAGCTTAACTGGACTAGCTCCGAGCTCCTACAATGAGCAGTTCTTC. Translation gives CASSLTGLAPSSYNEQFF.

This sequence joins TRBV13 and TRBJ2-1; 9 bases line up with TRBD1. Losses at the gene ends were 2 bases for V and 6 bases for J; bases not matched to a gene: 5. The CDR3 contains 15 residues. CDR1 is PRHDT and CDR2 is FYEKMQ in the germline V gene (reference sequence). The CDR3 reads CASSLSRTGVNEQFF. CDR3 in DNA: TGTGCCAGCAGCTTATCAAGGACAGGGGTCAATGAGCAGTTCTTC.

The chain couples TRBV12-3 or TRBV12-4 to TRBJ1-1, with D uncertain. With 6 bases removed from V and 8 bases from J, the gap between germline ends came to 10 bases. The CDR3 has 11 amino acids. The CDR3 loop reads CASSHWIEAFF. The CDR3 bases are TGTGCCAGCAGCCATTGGATAGAAGCTTTCTTT.

The chain couples TRBV7-9 to TRBJ2-1; the D gene is possibly TRBD1 (6 bases). Germline V gives CDR1 SEHNR, CDR2 FQNEAQ (reference sequence). This CDR3 comprises 14 residues. Trimming cost V 3 bases and J 7 bases, with 13 bases left between them. The CDR3 sequence is CASSFYPQGNEQFF. The CDR3 coding sequence is TGTGCCAGCAGCTTCTATCCGCAGGGGAATGAGCAGTTCTTC.

Comment on this clonotype: Given a much more abundant clone one base away, this may be a read error. The CDR3 here is CAGSGHPRGSYNEQFF. The DNA of the CDR3 is TGTGCCGGCAGTGGTCACCCCAGGGGCTCCTACAATGAGCAGTTCTTC. This chain uses TRBV9 with TRBJ2-1, with D possibly being TRBD1 (6 bases). The germline V gene encodes CDR1 SGDLS and CDR2 YYNGEE. CDR3 size: 16 residues.

This clonotype was counted a few times. The chain employs TRBV18 and TRBJ1-4, with a possible D match to TRBD1 (6 bases). The CDR3 has 12 amino acids. With 6 bases removed from V and 8 bases from J, the gap between germline ends came to 10 bases. Germline CDR1 KGHSH, CDR2 LQKENI. CDR3 nucleotide sequence: TGTGCCAGCTCGGAACAGGGCGAAAAACTGTTTTTT. It is translated as CASSEQGEKLFF.

The rearrangement uses TRBV10-3 and TRBJ2-1; a possible D gene is TRBD1 (6 bases). In germline, CDR1 is ENHRY, CDR2 SYGVKD. This CDR3 has 13 amino acids. Trimming removed 6 bases at V and 5 bases at J, with 11 bases between. This CDR3 reads CAIRGQSNNEQFF. CDR3 DNA sequence: TGTGCCATCAGGGGACAAAGCAACAATGAGCAGTTCTTC.

V gene TRBV6-2 or TRBV6-3 combines with J gene TRBJ2-5; 7 nucleotides align to TRBD1. The germline V gene encodes CDR1 MNHEY and CDR2 SVGEGT. CDR3 length: 16 amino acids. The V gene end was trimmed by 7 bases and the J gene end by 5 bases; junction bases not matched to a gene: 16. CDR3 bases: TGTGCCAGCAACGATGAAACAGGGGCCACTCAGGAGACCCAGTACTTC. This translates into CASNDETGATQETQYF.

The V and J genes are TRBV20-1 and TRBJ2-7, with 12 bases matching TRBD1. V was pared by 4 bases and J by 2 bases, with 9 bases of the junction left unmatched. Per the germline V gene, CDR1 is DFQATT and CDR2 is SNEGSKA (reference sequence). CDR3 length: 16 amino acids. The CDR3 DNA is TGCAGTGCTACCGGGACAGGGGGCTTACCGCCCTACGAGCAGTACTTC. Its translation: CSATGTGGLPPYEQYF.

In this sample, this clonotype turned up a few times. The chain couples TRBV10-3 to TRBJ1-1; D ambiguous. Trimming removed 4 bases at V and 5 bases at J, with 8 bases between. CDR3 length: 12 amino acids. Per germline, CDR1 ENHRY and CDR2 SYGVKD. The chain's CDR3 is CAISARPTEAFF. The CDR3 DNA follows: TGTGCCATCAGTGCGAGGCCAACTGAAGCTTTCTTT.

The chain combines TRBV12-5 with TRBJ2-3, with 9 bases that match TRBD1. The CDR3 totals 15 residues. Trimming at V came to 4 bases and at J to 2 bases, leaving 4 bases not matched to a gene. Germline CDR1 is LGHNT and CDR2 is FRNRAP. CDR3 coding DNA: TGTGCTAGTGGTTCGACAGGGGGTGCCACAGATACGCAGTATTTT. This gives the protein CASGSTGGATDTQYF.